Sequencing of this T cell receptor beta chain was carried out in a study of blood T cell repertoires in COVID-19. In the study overall: Collection of acute and convalescent COVID-19 samples took place in the United States, Italy and Spain. PBMCs, B-cell-depleted T cells, or T cells provided the cDNA or gDNA that made up the material.

In the study's own analysis: Estimated nucleated cell counts came from reference gene primer amplification. Clones were read by immunoSEQ multiplex PCR, and TCRdb kept only the in-frame ones, dropping some. V, J and clone size were drawn from that table, and D and trimming were deduced from the DNA. The table has hundreds of thousands of clones, roughly four fifths seen once. V lost 7 bases and J lost 0; bases outside the gene matches: 8. This CDR3 spans 15 amino acids. Germline V gene sequence: CDR1 MDHEN, CDR2 SYDVKM. The source material was peripheral blood. The chain combines TRBV28 with TRBJ1-1, with 7 bases identical to TRBD1. This clonotype was obtained from a woman aged 80 or over with acute or convalescent COVID-19. The CDR3 loop reads CASNRGTAVNTEAFF. In nucleotides, the CDR3 is TGTGCCAGCAACCGGGGGACAGCAGTGAACACTGAAGCTTTCTTT.